This T cell receptor beta chain originates from a study of cytomegalovirus exposure and HLA in healthy donors. Study results and caveats: The study carried out a later analysis of TCR beta sequences. It associated about 15,000 of them with specific HLA alleles at a false discovery rate of 0.05. A link between a missense DCLRE1C variant and TCR beta V- and J-gene trimming emerged from a later analysis.

CDR3 length: 15 residues. The V and J ends lost 4 bases and 6 bases, in that order; junction bases with no gene match: 7. The germline V gene encodes CDR1 PRHDT and CDR2 FYEKMQ (reference sequence). The PCR had 60 Vbeta and 13 Jbeta primers. Per the original methods: About 10 million shared chains were among around 80 million unique TCR beta chains counted in a later analysis. The protocol was immunoSEQ multiplex PCR, while the TCRdb copy is restricted to in-frame clones and leaves out a portion. V, J and clone size are taken as reported in that table, and D and trimming were inferred from the DNA itself. The sample lists approximately 150,000 clones, over 70% occurring once. Note on this clone: The antigen remains undetermined.

The sequencing sample was made of PBMCs. The J gene is TRBJ2-3, the V gene TRBV13; 10 nucleotides agree with TRBD1. This TCR derives from a woman aged 40 to 55 in good health and CMV-seronegative. The CDR3 DNA reads TGTGCCAGCAGCTGGGACAGGGGCATGAGGGATACGCAGTATTTT. Protein: CASSWDRGMRDTQYF. Complete variable domain (other parts from reference TRBV13 and TRBJ2-3): AAGVIQSPRHLIKEKRETATLKCYPIPRHDTVYWYQQGPGQDPQFLISFYEKMQSDKGSIPDRFSAQQFSDYHSELNMSSLELGDSALYFCASSWDRGMRDTQYFGPGTRLTVL.